This TCR beta chain is drawn from a study of blood T cell repertoires in COVID-19. The data were produced by immunoSEQ multiplex PCR, yet TCRdb's version contains in-frame clones alone and is incomplete. The table has 99,000 or so clones, 82% seen once. The CDR3 consists of 18 residues. Trimming took 2 bases from V and 0 from J; bases not matched to a gene: 8. The germline V gene has CDR1 SGHTA and CDR2 FQGNSA. The chain is built from TRBV7-2 and TRBJ1-4; 8 positions match TRBD1. The source is a man aged 55 to 70 with acute or convalescent COVID-19. The sample consisted of peripheral blood. The CDR3: CASSLSRTGRATNEKLFF. CDR3 coding DNA: TGTGCCAGCAGCTTAAGTCGGACAGGGCGGGCAACTAATGAAAAACTGTTTTTT.